The sequence of this TCR beta chain was determined in a study of vaccination effects on CD4 cells after COVID-19. On the study more broadly: Post-vaccine samples followed the second dose by a median of 72 days.

Using viral peptide pools, the ViraFEST assay grew out antigen-specific CD4+ T cells prior to sequencing. Subsequent to approximately 9 days of culture, CD4+ T cells were isolated. All study participants received two doses of BNT162b2 or mRNA-1273 vaccine. Both day 3 and day 7 saw half the medium replaced with IL-2 medium. Some clones are missing from TCRdb's copy, which holds only in-frame ones; the method was immunoSEQ multiplex PCR. The sample contains some 30,000 clones, roughly 80% of which appear only once. The CDR3 runs to 12 residues. Germline V gene data show CDR1 as LGHNT and CDR2 as FRNRAP. Trimming pared 1 base from V and 8 bases from J, leaving 6 bases between. Points on this clone: Antigen specificity is unknown.

The receptor was derived from a human donor who received a COVID-19 vaccine. Some clones in this sample may be carry-over from other donors' samples. This chain connects TRBV12-5 to TRBJ1-5; D is undetermined. The material sequenced was CD4+ T cells from PBMCs cultured with SARS-CoV-2 spike peptides, taken after COVID-19 vaccination. This chain's CDR3 is CASGLDIEPQHF. Written as DNA, the CDR3 is TGTGCTAGTGGTTTGGACATCGAGCCCCAGCATTTT.